Presented here are 9 T cell receptor beta chains from one specimen sequenced in a study of blood T cells in healthy people across ages. Primed by a sample-barcoded 5' primer and a J-beta primer mix, a second PCR proceeded for about 6 to 12 cycles. TCRdb reprocessed the 5' RACE reads with MiXCR, giving one entry per CDR3 protein. The table lists 800,000 to 950,000 distinct CDR3 sequences, about 28% of them singletons, with approximately 10% in the top ten. This same sample was also part of a study on T cells of mothers and their children.

Sequencing was done on a sample of blood. The source of these receptors is a woman aged 40 to 49 in good health.

The chain employs TRBV3-1 and TRBJ2-5; D perhaps matches TRBD2 (5 bases). Trimming removed 4 bases from V and 11 bases from J, with 20 bases in between. CDR1 LGHDT and CDR2 YNNKEL come from the germline V gene (reference sequence). The CDR3 is 14 amino acids. The CDR3 sequence is CASSLVPLWWEQYF. CDR3 coding DNA: TGTGCCAGCAGCCTGGTCCCCCTTTGGTGGGAGCAGTACTTC.

V gene TRBV20-1 combines with J gene TRBJ2-2, with 9 positions matching TRBD1. Trimming took 8 bases from V and 1 from J; bases not matched to a gene: 5. CDR3 length equals 14 residues. The germline V gene has CDR1 DFQATT and CDR2 SNEGSKA (reference sequence). The CDR3 sequence is CSTRDRVNTGELFF. CDR3 bases: TGCAGTACCCGGGACAGGGTGAACACCGGGGAGCTGTTTTTT.

In its sample, this clonotype was seen many times. This rearrangement joins TRBV27 to TRBJ2-7; a weak D match, TRBD1 (6 bases). This CDR3 spans 13 amino acids. Per germline, CDR1 MNHEY and CDR2 SMNVEV (reference sequence). The germline V and J ends were trimmed by 5 bases and 6 bases, with 14 bases remaining between them. The CDR3 sequence: CASSQQGPREQYF. The CDR3, as DNA: TGTGCCAGCAGTCAACAGGGTCCTCGCGAGCAGTACTTC.

This clonotype occurred a few times. One end of the junction does not line up with germline, which may come from a read error. The chain joins TRBV4-1 to TRBJ2-4; the match to TRBD1 covers 11 bases. Gene TRBJ2-7 matches the end of the DNA better, so the J call may be wrong. CDR1 and CDR2 (germline): MGHRA, YSYEKL. CDR3 size: 15 residues. The CDR3, as DNA: TGCGTCAGCAGCCAAGGACAGGGGGCTTTCAACGAGCAGTACTTC. Amino acids: CVSSQGQGAFNEQYF.

This clonotype has just a few counts. The chain uses TRBV5-1 and TRBJ2-2, with 11 bases lining up with TRBD1. There are 16 residues in the CDR3. Germline-derived CDR1 and CDR2 are SGHRS and YFSETQ. The ends lost 2 bases at V and 4 bases at J; junction bases unmatched: 4. CDR3 region: CASSFSGTGGTGELFF. The CDR3 nucleotides read TGCGCCAGCAGCTTCTCAGGGACAGGGGGCACCGGGGAGCTGTTTTTT.

This clonotype was counted a few times. This CDR3 is CASVSGGDEQFF. The DNA for the CDR3 is TGTGCCTCAGTCAGCGGGGGTGATGAGCAGTTCTTC. The rearrangement links TRBV6-6 to TRBJ2-1, with 8 bases identical to TRBD2. Germline loops: CDR1 MNHNY, CDR2 SVGAGI (reference sequence). This CDR3 contains 12 residues. J lost 8 bases, V lost 11 bases, and 8 bases had no gene match.

This clonotype was seen many times. V gene TRBV28 combines with J gene TRBJ2-1; TRBD2 is a possible D gene (6 bases). V gave up 10 bases and J gave up 8 bases, with 12 bases separating them. In germline, CDR1 is MDHEN, CDR2 SYDVKM. The CDR3 has 11 residues. In DNA, the CDR3 is TGTGCCATCGCTAGCGTTCATGAGCAGTTCTTC. Protein sequence: CAIASVHEQFF.

The CDR3 nucleotides are TGCAGTGCTCGCTCCCAGGACGTCCCCTCCTACGAGCAGTACTTC. Translated, it gives CSARSQDVPSYEQYF. The chain has TRBV20-1 and TRBJ2-5; D unresolved. The J call may be faulty, since TRBJ2-7 better matches the DNA end. Germline V lookup: CDR1 DFQATT, CDR2 SNEGSKA (reference sequence). There are 15 residues in the CDR3.

The gene calls are TRBV5-5 and TRBJ2-3; TRBD1 matches at 9 bases. The CDR3 consists of 16 residues. The junction had 5 bases not matched to a gene; V was cut back by 2 bases and J by 1 base. Germline V lookup: CDR1 SGHKS, CDR2 YYEKEE (reference sequence). CDR3 sequence: CASSLLRTGGTDTQYF. In nucleotides, the CDR3 is TGTGCCAGCAGCTTACTACGGACAGGGGGCACAGATACGCAGTATTTT.